The sequence of this T cell receptor (beta chain) was determined in a study of blood T cell repertoires in COVID-19. For the study at large: In each case, the material was cDNA or gDNA derived from T cells, B-cell-depleted T cells, or PBMCs.

Measured with immunoSEQ multiplex PCR; TCRdb has only the in-frame clones, and not every one. The sample includes fewer than 350,000 clones, around 81% of them seen just once. Specimen: peripheral blood. The sequence was obtained from a woman between 45 and 60 years old with active or convalescent COVID-19.

The CDR3 nucleotides read TGTGCCAGTCGGTCGGACTACGGTGATGAAAAACTGTTTTTT. It translates to CASRSDYGDEKLFF. V and J are TRBV5-4 and TRBJ1-4; no firm D call. The CDR3 has 14 residues. The V gene's germline CDR1 is SGHNT and CDR2 YYREEE (reference sequence). The V gene lost 8 bases and the J gene lost 6 bases, with 17 bases spanning the gap.